This entry lists 20 T cell receptor beta chains sequenced from one sample in a study of CD8+ T cells in alopecia areata. As the sequencing template, cDNA was produced by extracting RNA and reverse transcribing it. Clones were sequenced by immunoSEQ multiplex PCR, and TCRdb holds only the in-frame ones, with some missing. The sample contains over 100,000 clones, none occurring once; around a fifth lies in the top ten. Input material: lesional skin. The receptors shown here come from a C3H/HeJ mouse with alopecia areata. The MHC haplotype of this mouse line is H2-k.

This clone was recorded many times. Germline and genes: mouse. The sequenced fragment ends 4 residues before the CDR3 boundary, so the rest is inferred from the germline J gene. The chain recombines TRBV19 with TRBJ2-3; 12 bases are a match to TRBD2. This CDR3 comprises 16 residues. CDR1 FNHDT and CDR2 SITEND come from the germline V gene (reference sequence). V was clipped by 4 bases and J by 1 base; unmatched bases: 4. CDR3 DNA, as far as it was read: TGTGCCAGCAGTCCGGGACTGGGGGGAGGTGCAGAA. Amino acids: CASSPGLGGGAE. The complete CDR3 sequence is CASSPGLGGGAETLYF.

This clone was seen only a few times. Genes and germline come from the mouse. The CDR3 goes on 4 residues after the read ends, and that part is filled in from the germline J gene. The genes are TRBV13-2 and TRBJ2-7; TRBD1 matches at 7 bases. The CDR3 totals 15 residues. Looked up from germline, CDR1 is NNHNN and CDR2 is SYGAGS (reference sequence). Unmatched junction bases numbered 3, after V lost 0 bases and J lost 0 bases. The CDR3: CASGDADRVSYEQYF. The sequenced part of the CDR3 DNA is TGTGCCAGCGGTGATGCTGACAGGGTCTCCTAT.

This clone has ten or more counts. Gene and germline names: mouse. The CDR3 spells CTCSAVRVNYAEQFF. The CDR3 bases that were read are TGCACCTGCAGTGCGGTCAGGGTTAACTATGCT. This chain uses TRBV1 with TRBJ2-1, with a tentative D call TRBD1 (5 bases). The read falls 4 residues short of the CDR3 end, and the missing part is taken from the germline J gene. This CDR3 has 15 amino acids. Germline V lookup: CDR1 NSQYPW, CDR2 LRSPGD (reference sequence). V lost 3 bases and J 0 bases, leaving 9 bases between the germline ends.

A note on this clone: Mouse names are used for the genes. The read gets to within 4 residues of the CDR3 end, and the germline J gene fills in the rest. This chain connects TRBV1 to TRBJ2-1, with 8 nucleotides matching TRBD1. This CDR3 contains 14 residues. The J segment lost 2 bases and the V segment lost 6 bases, leaving 3 bases of the junction unmatched. Germline CDR1 is NSQYPW and CDR2 is LRSPGD (reference sequence). Here the CDR3 reads CTCRNRGDYAEQFF. The CDR3 bases that were read are TGCACCTGCAGGAACAGGGGGGACTATGCT.

This clone showed up just a few times. Here the gene names and germline are mouse. The missing CDR3 end, 4 residues past where the read stops, is filled in from the germline J gene. The rearrangement joins TRBV13-3 to TRBJ1-4; tentative D call: TRBD1 (6 bases). This CDR3 is built from 14 residues. The germline CDR1 and CDR2 sequences are NNHDY and SYVADS. With 4 bases removed from V and 6 bases from J, the gap between germline ends came to 13 bases. CDR3: CASSHRDGDERLFF. Incomplete CDR3 DNA: TGTGCCAGCAGTCACAGGGATGGGGACGAA.

This clone was observed a few times. Any gene name here is a mouse gene name. The read gets to within 4 residues of the CDR3 end, and the germline J gene fills in the rest. J is TRBJ2-2 and V is TRBV5; 7 positions agree with TRBD1. The CDR3 extends over 14 amino acids. V shed 4 bases and J 2 bases; nucleotides not matched to a gene: 1. Germline CDR1 LGHNA, CDR2 YNLKQL (reference sequence). The CDR3 protein is CASSPGQNTGQLYF. CDR3 DNA (partial): TGTGCCAGCAGCCCGGGACAGAACACCGGG.

About this clone itself: Genes here carry mouse names. Coverage ceases 4 residues before the CDR3 finishes, and the germline J gene fills in the end. The chain joins TRBV14 to TRBJ2-1; 12 nucleotides line up with TRBD2. Unmatched junction bases numbered 6, after V lost 5 bases and J lost 6 bases. Germline CDR1 SGHDT, CDR2 FRDEAV. The CDR3 is made up of 15 amino acids. CDR3 bases read: TGTGCCAGCAGCACCGGGACTGGGGGGTTTGCT. Its translation: CASSTGTGGFA. The CDR3 reads in full as CASSTGTGGFAEQFF.

This clone came up many times. The genes are named according to mouse. The read terminates 4 residues ahead of where the CDR3 ends, so the germline J gene completes it. The chain links TRBV13-1 to TRBJ1-4; 7 bases agree with TRBD1. Trimming cost V 5 bases and J 2 bases; bases outside gene matches: 0. CDR1 and CDR2 from the germline V gene are NSHNY and SYGAGN. The CDR3 is 13 residues long. The CDR3 reads CASRTGSNERLFF. CDR3 DNA (partial): TGTGCCAGCAGGACAGGGTCCAACGAA. Full variable domain (missing parts from reference TRBV13-1 and TRBJ1-4): EAAVTQSPRNKVTVTGGNVTLSCRQTNSHNYMYWYRQDTGHGLRLIHYSYGAGNLRIGDVPDGYKATRTTQEDFFLLLELASPSQTSLYFCASRTGSNERLFFGHGTKLSVL.

This clone showed up just a few times. Each gene name is a mouse one. Read sequence stops 4 residues before the CDR3 end, and the germline J gene provides the missing end. This CDR3 is also generated by other DNA sequences in the sample. J is TRBJ2-5 and V is TRBV13-3; 10 positions match TRBD2. From germline, CDR1 is NNHDY and CDR2 SYVADS. This CDR3 has 16 residues. V trimming: 1 base; J trimming: 3 bases; junction bases outside the gene matches: 5. CDR3 DNA, as far as it was read: TGTGCCAGCAGTGATTCTGGGGGGGCTCGTCAAGAC. Translation gives CASSDSGGARQD. In full, the CDR3 is CASSDSGGARQDTQYF.

Comment on this clone: Gene names denote mouse genes. The CDR3 extends 4 residues past the end of the read, so its final part is completed from the germline J gene. The chain is built from TRBV14 and TRBJ2-1, with a tentative D call TRBD1 (5 bases). Trimming took off 1 base at V and 5 bases at J, with 10 bases between the two ends. The germline V gene has CDR1 SGHDT and CDR2 FRDEAV. The CDR3 length is 14 residues. CDR3 DNA (partial): TGTGCCAGCAGTTTCAAGGGGAACAATGCT. Its protein is CASSFKGNNA. The complete CDR3 reads CASSFKGNNAEQFF.

This clone was counted at least ten times. The germline and genes are mouse ones. The CDR3 end is not reached by the read, which stops 4 residues before it; the germline J gene fills it in. The gene calls are TRBV1 and TRBJ2-7; 12 bases are a match to TRBD2. J was trimmed by 0 bases and V by 0 bases; bases with no gene match: 0. CDR1 NSQYPW and CDR2 LRSPGD come from the germline V gene (reference sequence). The CDR3 spans 16 residues. CDR3 amino acids: CTCSAEDWGGSYEQYF. Partial CDR3 DNA: TGCACCTGCAGTGCAGAGGACTGGGGGGGCTCCTAT.

This clone was seen at least ten times. Mouse gene names apply. The read ends 4 residues early relative to the CDR3; the germline J gene fills the gap. V and J are TRBV19 and TRBJ1-2; 10 positions agree with TRBD1. Germline CDR1 is FNHDT and CDR2 is SITEND (reference sequence). The J segment lost 4 bases and the V segment lost 4 bases, leaving 4 bases of the junction unmatched. The CDR3 is 14 amino acids. This chain's CDR3 is CASSGTGEASDYTF. The part of the CDR3 DNA that was read is TGTGCCAGCAGTGGGACAGGGGAGGCCTCC.

As concerns this clone: Gene names and germline refer to mouse. The read ends 4 residues before the CDR3 terminus; that terminus is restored from the germline J gene. The rearrangement joins TRBV1 to TRBJ2-5, with no clear D. Trimming removed 4 bases at V and 0 bases at J, with 8 bases between. The CDR3 totals 14 residues. Germline CDR1 is NSQYPW and CDR2 is LRSPGD (reference sequence). The sequenced CDR3 bases are TGCACCTGCAGTGAGGGTCTTAACCAAGAC. This sequence encodes CTCSEGLNQD. The CDR3 as a whole reads CTCSEGLNQDTQYF.

About this clone: Gene and germline names: mouse. The CDR3 goes on 4 residues after the read ends, and that part is filled in from the germline J gene. The chain has TRBV29 and TRBJ2-7, with TRBD2 matching 10 bases. CDR1 and CDR2 (germline): MSHET, SYDVDS. The CDR3 is 13 residues long. CDR3: CASSSGLGYEQYF. The sequenced part of the CDR3 DNA is TGTGCTAGCAGTTCGGGACTGGGGTAT.

This clone turned up a few times. Mouse gene names apply. This chain's CDR3 is CTCSAEGRENERLFF. Partial CDR3 DNA: TGCACCTGCAGTGCAGAGGGCAGGGAGAACGAA. The V call is TRBV1, the J call TRBJ1-4, with D perhaps TRBD1 (5 bases). The missing CDR3 end, 4 residues past where the read stops, is filled in from the germline J gene. The CDR3 is 15 amino acids. Germline assignment: CDR1 NSQYPW and CDR2 LRSPGD (reference sequence). Trimming removed 0 bases at V and 5 bases at J, with 10 bases between.

At least ten counts were recorded for this clone. Each gene name is a mouse one. The sequenced fragment ends 4 residues before the CDR3 boundary, so the rest is inferred from the germline J gene. The V gene is TRBV13-3, the J gene TRBJ2-1; possible D gene TRBD2, 6 bases. This CDR3 has 13 residues. V dropped 4 bases and J dropped 5 bases, with 10 bases sitting between them. Germline CDR1 NNHDY, CDR2 SYVADS. The CDR3 spells CASSMRGDAEQFF. The sequenced CDR3 bases are TGTGCCAGCAGTATGCGGGGGGATGCT.

This clone has just a few counts. Gene and germline names: mouse. Sequencing ends 4 residues short of the CDR3 end; the germline J gene provides the rest. The chain links TRBV13-3 to TRBJ2-2; 12 positions match TRBD2. V dropped 3 bases and J dropped 4; count of bases not matched to a gene: 4. The germline gives CDR1 NNHDY, CDR2 SYVADS. This CDR3 spans 16 amino acids. The CDR3 reads CASSGGTGGLTGQLYF. The CDR3 DNA, read in part, is TGTGCCAGCAGTGGAGGGACTGGGGGGCTCACCGGG.

This clone appeared many times. The protein recorded in TCRdb does not match the translated DNA at residue 14; the protein presented here comes from translating the DNA. Each gene name is a mouse one. The read stops 3 residues short of the end of the CDR3; the missing end is completed from the germline J gene. The chain couples TRBV13-3 to TRBJ1-6; 9 bases are a match to TRBD1. TRBJ1-6 belongs to the ORF category, with a function that is uncertain. The junction had 6 bases not matched to a gene; V was cut back by 3 bases and J by 2 bases. The CDR3 loop spans 17 amino acids. Germline assignment: CDR1 NNHDY and CDR2 SYVADS. The CDR3 spells CASSGGQGSAYNSPLYF. The CDR3 DNA, read in part, is TGTGCCAGCAGTGGGGGACAGGGATCCGCCTATAATTCGCCC.

In regard to this clone: The gene names given are mouse names. With the read ending 4 residues before the CDR3 end, the germline J gene is used to fill in that end. The rearrangement uses TRBV13-1 and TRBJ2-5; 9 bases line up with TRBD1. This CDR3 is 15 amino acids long. Germline V gene sequence: CDR1 NSHNY, CDR2 SYGAGN. CDR3 protein: CASSDVRDREDTQYF. Partial CDR3 DNA: TGTGCCAGCAGTGATGTACGGGACAGGGAGGAC.

This clone has a handful of counts. Mouse germline and gene names are used. The sequence runs out 4 residues before the end of the CDR3; the remainder is reconstructed from the germline J gene. The rearrangement uses TRBV13-3 and TRBJ1-1; D perhaps matches TRBD1 (6 bases). Trimming stripped 5 bases from V and 4 bases from J, with 9 bases between. This CDR3 is built from 12 residues. CDR1 is NNHDY and CDR2 is SYVADS in the germline V gene. CDR3 in amino acids: CASRGQSTEVFF. The sequenced part of the CDR3 DNA is TGTGCCAGCAGGGGACAATCCACA.